Listed below are T cell receptor beta chains from one sample, sequenced in a study of T cells in localized non-small cell lung cancer. The repertoire was sequenced with immunoSEQ multiplex PCR; TCRdb's copy has only in-frame clones and lacks some. The sample contains about 24,000 clones, 80% to 85% of which appear only once. Material: PBMCs, obtained before any cancer treatment. Receptors were obtained from a man aged 40 to 70 with stage II lung adenocarcinoma. Both conserved end residues are part of each CDR3. Fields, in order: V gene, clone size, J gene, D gene, CDR3 DNA, CDR3 protein. A D gene is named only where the DNA matches it firmly. Size is stated for part of the rows, as once, few or many counts, or as a class when the clone is expanded.

>TRBV6-5|-|TRBJ1-1|TRBD1
TGTGCCAGCAGTTACCCCGGGACAGGGCTAAATATGGCTTTCTTT
CASSYPGTGLNMAFF
>TRBV2|-|TRBJ2-1|TRBD2
TGTGCCAGTCAGCGGGGGGGCAACAATGAGCAGTTCTTC
CASQRGGNNEQFF
>TRBV4-1|-|TRBJ2-4|-
TGCGCCAGCAGCCAAGTGGGGGGTGGGGTAAACATTCAGTACTTC
CASSQVGGGVNIQYF
>TRBV5-5|-|TRBJ2-6|TRBD1
TGTGCCAGCAGCTTCGGACAGGCGTCTGGGGCCAACGTCCTGACTTTC
CASSFGQASGANVLTF
>TRBV5-1|-|TRBJ1-1|TRBD1
TGCGCCAGCAGCCGACAGGGGGCGGACACTGAAGCTTTCTTT
CASSRQGADTEAFF
>TRBV29-1|-|TRBJ2-5|TRBD1
TGCAGCGTTGATGAAGGACAGGGGATCCAAGAGACCCAGTACTTC
CSVDEGQGIQETQYF
>TRBV5-1|-|TRBJ1-1|TRBD1
TGCGCCAGCAGCCCGGACAGGGATTTAGCTTTCTTT
CASSPDRDLAFF
>TRBV5-1|-|TRBJ2-7|-
TGCGCCAGCAGCTTGGCGGGACAACAGTACGAGCAGTACTTC
CASSLAGQQYEQYF
>TRBV6-6|-|TRBJ1-2|-
TGTGCCAGCAGTTACAAAAGGATGGAGGGCTACACCTTC
CASSYKRMEGYTF
>TRBV6-1|-|TRBJ1-5|-
TGTGCCAGCAGTCTCTCACAGGGACAGCCCCAGCATTTT
CASSLSQGQPQHF
>TRBV5-1|-|TRBJ1-1|-
TGCGCCAGCAGAAAAGAGGGACGGGTGAACACTGAAGCTTTCTTT
CASRKEGRVNTEAFF
>TRBV11-2|-|TRBJ2-5|-
TGTGCCAGCAACCTGCTTTCAGAGACCCAGTACTTC
CASNLLSETQYF
>TRBV6-5|-|TRBJ1-2|TRBD1
TGTGCCAGCAGTTACCTACAGGGGTACTATGGCTACACCTTC
CASSYLQGYYGYTF
>TRBV18|-|TRBJ1-4|-
TGTGCCAGCTCACCACCCCAATCCCAGGGGGAAAAACTGTTTTTT
CASSPPQSQGEKLFF
>TRBV10-3|-|TRBJ1-4|-
TGTGCCATCAGTGAGTCGATTTTTTCTGCACGAAATGAAAAACTGTTTTTT
CAISESIFSARNEKLFF
>TRBV20-1|-|TRBJ2-1|TRBD2
TGCAGTGGCACTAGCGGGGTGGTCCAGTTCTTC
CSGTSGVVQFF
>TRBV6-1|-|TRBJ2-5|-
TGTGCCACCGAAGGGGGAGAGCAGTACTTC
CATEGGEQYF
>TRBV13|-|TRBJ2-2|-
TGTGCCAGCAGCTTCCGGGGTCTTGTCGGGGAGCTGTTTTTT
CASSFRGLVGELFF
>TRBV5-5|-|TRBJ2-1|TRBD1
TGTGCCAGCAGCTTGGGGGACAGGGTGCGCAATGAGCAGTTCTTC
CASSLGDRVRNEQFF
>TRBV15|-|TRBJ1-1|-
TGTGCCACCAGCAGAGACGGATTGAACACTGAAGCTTTCTTT
CATSRDGLNTEAFF
>TRBV6-1|-|TRBJ2-1|-
TGTGCCAGCAGTGTAACCGGGAAGCAGTTCTTC
CASSVTGKQFF
>TRBV6-5|few|TRBJ2-7|-
TGTGCCAGCAGCAAACAGGGTTCCTACGAGCAGTACTTC
CASSKQGSYEQYF
>TRBV5-1|large|TRBJ1-4|-
TGCGCCAGCAGCTTGGACGGGATTAATGAAAAACTGTTTTTT
CASSLDGINEKLFF
>TRBV14|-|TRBJ1-1|TRBD1
TGTGCCAGCAGCCAAGCTGATTGGACAGGTCCCGAAGCTTTCTTT
CASSQADWTGPEAFF
>TRBV18|-|TRBJ2-1|TRBD2
TGTGCCAGCTCACCTCTCGGACTAGCGGTGAGGGATGAGCAGTTCTTC
CASSPLGLAVRDEQFF
>TRBV7-2|-|TRBJ1-1|TRBD1
TGTGCCAGCAGCTTAAGAGGACAGGGGATGGGTACTGAAGCTTTCTTT
CASSLRGQGMGTEAFF